The source of this T cell receptor (beta chain) is a study of identical twins. V was cut by 5 bases and J by 2 bases, with 11 bases left in between. This CDR3 spans 14 amino acids. TCRdb reprocessed the 5' RACE reads with MiXCR, giving one entry per CDR3 protein. The sample contains about 490,000 distinct CDR3 sequences, around 15% of which appear only once. These data were also filed under a second study, of yellow fever vaccine responses in identical twins.

The sequence derives from a woman aged 18 to 35 in good health. The chain couples TRBV12-3 or TRBV12-4 to TRBJ2-3; D gene unclear. Sequences were obtained from CD4+ T cells sorted from blood. CDR3: CASSLPPLTDTQYF. The CDR3 DNA is TGTGCCAGCAGTCTCCCACCCCTCACAGATACGCAGTATTTT.